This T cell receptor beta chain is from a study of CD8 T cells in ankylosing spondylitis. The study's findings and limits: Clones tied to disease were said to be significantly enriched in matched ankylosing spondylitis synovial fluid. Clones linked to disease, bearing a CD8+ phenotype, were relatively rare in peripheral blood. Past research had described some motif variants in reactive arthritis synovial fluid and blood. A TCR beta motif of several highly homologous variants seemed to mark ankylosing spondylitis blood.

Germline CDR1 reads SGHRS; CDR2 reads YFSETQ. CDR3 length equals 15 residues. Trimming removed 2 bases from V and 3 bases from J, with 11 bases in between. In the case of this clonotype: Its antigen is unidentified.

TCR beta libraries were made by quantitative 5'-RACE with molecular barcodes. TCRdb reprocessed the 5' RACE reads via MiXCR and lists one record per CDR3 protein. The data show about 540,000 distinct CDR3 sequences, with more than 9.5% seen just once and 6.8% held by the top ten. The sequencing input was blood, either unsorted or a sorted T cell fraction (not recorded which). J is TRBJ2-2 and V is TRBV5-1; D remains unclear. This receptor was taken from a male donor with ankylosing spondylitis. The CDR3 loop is CASSLKGLDTGELFF. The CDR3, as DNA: TGCGCCAGCAGCTTAAAGGGTCTGGACACCGGGGAGCTGTTTTTT.